This TCR beta chain was recovered during a study of blood T cell repertoires in COVID-19. Study as a whole: Spain, Italy and the United States supplied samples that represented acute and convalescent COVID-19.

The CDR3 contains 14 residues. With V trimmed by 8 bases and J by 3 bases, 9 bases remained unmatched. Looked up from germline, CDR1 is MRHNA and CDR2 is SNTAGT. Assay used: immunoSEQ multiplex PCR; TCRdb lists only in-frame clones, some missing. This sample has more than 400,000 clones; about nine tenths occur once, and the top ten carry about 0.75%. The sequenced material came from PBMCs or T cells enriched from blood (not recorded which). This TCR was recovered from a woman aged 18-29 years who had recovered from COVID-19. This chain connects TRBV6-4 to TRBJ1-1, with 7 bases identical to TRBD1. CDR3 loop: CASRRGTGDTEAFF. The CDR3 region has the DNA TGTGCCAGCCGAAGGGGTACAGGGGACACTGAAGCTTTCTTT.